These 20 T cell receptor beta chains came from one sample sequenced in a study of CD8 T cells in Susac syndrome. A quantity of about 0.45 to 1 ug RNA underwent reverse transcription using random hexamers. TCRdb ran MiXCR on the immunoSEQ multiplex PCR reads and lists one entry per CDR3 protein. The sample has about 210,000 distinct CDR3 sequences, 85% to 95% seen once; the top ten hold about 0.15%. Sequencing was done on a sample of CD4+ T cells from PBMCs. The receptors derive from a human donor with Susac syndrome.

The chain joins TRBV3-1 to TRBJ1-5, with no clear D. The V end lost 6 bases, the J end lost 1 base, and 10 bases lay between the germline ends. The CDR3 is 14 residues long. Per the germline V gene, CDR1 is LGHDT and CDR2 is YNNKEL (reference sequence). The CDR3 nucleotides read TGTGCCAGCAGTAAAAGCGGGAGCAATCAGCCCCAGCATTTT. This sequence encodes CASSKSGSNQPQHF.

The chain has TRBV27 and TRBJ2-7; D assignment may be TRBD1 or TRBD2 (5 bases each). This CDR3 is built from 14 residues. The germline CDR1 and CDR2 sequences are MNHEY and SMNVEV (reference sequence). The germline V and J ends were trimmed by 6 bases and 6 bases, with 18 bases remaining between them. Written as DNA, the CDR3 is TGTGCCAGCAGGCCGGGGCCGGAGAGCTCCGAGCAGTACTTC. Translated, it gives CASRPGPESSEQYF.

This chain uses TRBV12-3 or TRBV12-4 with TRBJ1-1, with D perhaps TRBD1 (6 bases). The CDR3 is 15 residues long. Trimming took 6 bases from V and 3 from J, leaving 17 bases between them. The DNA of the CDR3 is TGTGCCAGCAGGCGTTCGGGGGGCTCGGACACTGAAGCTTTCTTT. It specifies CASRRSGGSDTEAFF.

The chain combines TRBV10-3 with TRBJ2-1, with 10 bases matching TRBD1. Per germline, CDR1 ENHRY and CDR2 SYGVKD. V lost 4 bases to trimming and J lost 6 bases; unmatched junction nucleotides: 6. The CDR3 is made up of 15 amino acids. Here the CDR3 DNA reads TGTGCCATCAGTGGGGGGACAGGGGACGGCAATGAGCAGTTCTTC. The encoded protein is CAISGGTGDGNEQFF.

This chain links TRBV27 with TRBJ1-2; no firm D call. The CDR3 extends over 13 amino acids. The germline V and J ends were trimmed by 3 bases and 1 base, with 6 bases remaining between them. In germline, CDR1 is MNHEY, CDR2 SMNVEV (reference sequence). The CDR3 nucleotides read TGTGCCAGCAGTTTTGGAGTTAACTATGGCTACACCTTC. Translated, it gives CASSFGVNYGYTF.

J is TRBJ2-7 and V is TRBV30, with TRBD1 identical over 7 bases. With 1 base clipped from V and 0 bases from J, the junction kept 0 bases outside the gene matches. CDR3 length equals 13 residues. CDR1 and CDR2 (germline): GTSNPN, SVGIG (reference sequence). CDR3 residues: CAWSGDSSYEQYF. The CDR3 region has the DNA TGTGCCTGGAGTGGGGACAGCTCCTACGAGCAGTACTTC.

The V call is TRBV3-1, the J call TRBJ1-1, with D uncertain. V was shortened by 4 bases and J by 5 bases, with 8 bases between the two germline ends. This CDR3 is 12 amino acids long. Germline loops: CDR1 LGHDT, CDR2 YNNKEL (reference sequence). The CDR3 protein is CASSRSWTEAFF. The CDR3 DNA sequence: TGTGCCAGCAGCCGTTCTTGGACTGAAGCTTTCTTT.

V usage is TRBV20-1 and J usage is TRBJ1-5, with TRBD1 matching over 8 bases. This CDR3 contains 14 residues. The germline V gene encodes CDR1 DFQATT and CDR2 SNEGSKA (reference sequence). Unmatched junction bases numbered 2, after V lost 0 bases and J lost 4 bases. The CDR3 DNA follows: TGCAGTGCTAGAGACAGGGGGCTTAATCAGCCCCAGCATTTT. It yields the protein CSARDRGLNQPQHF.

The rearrangement uses TRBV20-1 and TRBJ1-2; D is unresolved. The CDR3 totals 13 residues. The V end was cut by 7 bases, the J end by 8 bases, with 20 bases between. CDR1 and CDR2 (germline): DFQATT, SNEGSKA (reference sequence). The CDR3, as DNA: TGCAGTGGGTTTGGAGGAGGGCTTGTCGGCTACACCTTC. This gives the protein CSGFGGGLVGYTF.

DNA of the CDR3: TGTGCCAGCAGACAATCGGATTCACCCCTCCACTTT. It encodes CASRQSDSPLHF. The gene calls are TRBV3-1 and TRBJ1-6; no definite D call. Per germline, CDR1 LGHDT and CDR2 YNNKEL (reference sequence). Trimming left V 6 bases short and J 8 bases short, with 8 bases between. The CDR3 totals 12 residues.

In this sample, this clonotype turned up a few times. V and J are TRBV28 and TRBJ2-3; D perhaps matches TRBD2 (7 bases). The V and J ends lost 5 bases and 1 base respectively, with 10 bases between them. Germline-derived CDR1 and CDR2 are MDHEN and SYDVKM. This CDR3 has 14 residues. CDR3 sequence reads: CASSPGGGTDTQYF. As DNA, the CDR3 is TGTGCCAGCAGTCCGGGGGGCGGCACAGATACGCAGTATTTT.

The rearrangement uses TRBV3-1 and TRBJ1-1; D call uncertain. CDR3 length: 12 residues. Germline CDR1 LGHDT, CDR2 YNNKEL (reference sequence). The germline V and J ends were trimmed by 1 base and 3 bases, with 3 bases remaining between them. Here the CDR3 reads CASSQAHTEAFF. In nucleotides, the CDR3 is TGTGCCAGCAGCCAAGCCCACACTGAAGCTTTCTTT. Supplemented by reference TRBV3-1 and TRBJ1-1, the full variable domain reads DTAVSQTPKYLVTQMGNDKSIKCEQNLGHDTMYWYKQDSKKFLKIMFSYNNKELIINETVPNRFSPKSPDKAHLNLHINSLELGDSAVYFCASSQAHTEAFFGQGTRLTVV.

V is TRBV7-9 and J is TRBJ1-5; D perhaps matches TRBD1 (5 bases). V lost 1 base to trimming and J lost 2 bases, with 12 bases between them. From germline, CDR1 is SEHNR and CDR2 FQNEAQ (reference sequence). The CDR3 runs 16 residues. In DNA, the CDR3 is TGTGCCAGCAGCTTAGGGGCAGGGTTGGGCAATCAGCCCCAGCATTTT. Translated, it gives CASSLGAGLGNQPQHF.

The J gene is TRBJ2-7, the V gene TRBV20-1; the D gene is possibly TRBD1 (6 bases). Germline assignment: CDR1 DFQATT and CDR2 SNEGSKA (reference sequence). The length of the CDR3 is 12 residues. The CDR3 protein is CGRQAYFYEQYF. The CDR3 bases are TGCGGGAGACAGGCCTATTTCTACGAGCAGTACTTC.

The genes are TRBV6-5 and TRBJ2-5, with no clear D. Germline-derived CDR1 and CDR2 are MNHEY and SVGAGI. The CDR3 totals 12 residues. V lost 6 bases, J lost 5 bases, and 10 bases lay in between. The DNA of the CDR3 is TGTGCCAGCAGCCGTGGTGTGGAGACCCAGTACTTC. Encoded protein: CASSRGVETQYF.

The CDR3 DNA reads as TGCAGTGCTAGTCCCTTCAAACAGGGGAACACTCAAGAGACCCAGTACTTC. It is translated as CSASPFKQGNTQETQYF. This chain links TRBV20-1 with TRBJ2-5, with 7 bases matching TRBD1. Germline CDR1 is DFQATT and CDR2 is SNEGSKA (reference sequence). The CDR3 is 17 residues long. Unmatched junction bases numbered 15, after V lost 3 bases and J lost 2 bases.

The rearrangement uses TRBV20-1 and TRBJ2-1; D is possibly TRBD1 or TRBD2 (5 bases each). Germline V gives CDR1 DFQATT, CDR2 SNEGSKA (reference sequence). V shed 1 base and J shed 7 bases, with 11 bases lying between them. The CDR3 has 13 amino acids. CDR3 sequence reads: CSARGPGPNEQFF. CDR3 nucleotides: TGCAGTGCTAGAGGCCCGGGGCCGAATGAGCAGTTCTTC.

The CDR3, as DNA: TGCGCCAGCAGCCTTACCTTCTCTGGGGCCAACGTCCTGACTTTC. It codes for CASSLTFSGANVLTF. This rearrangement joins TRBV5-1 to TRBJ2-6; D is ambiguous. V was pared by 4 bases and J by 0 bases, with 8 bases between. The CDR3 is 15 amino acids. Germline V gives CDR1 SGHRS, CDR2 YFSETQ.

CDR3 DNA: TGTGCCACCAGCAGAGACAGGGGTACCGGGGAGCTGTTTTTT. Encoded protein: CATSRDRGTGELFF. The gene calls are TRBV15 and TRBJ2-2; possibly TRBD1 for D (6 bases). The V end was cut by 0 bases, the J end by 5 bases, with 7 bases between. There are 14 residues in the CDR3. Germline CDR1 reads LNHNV; CDR2 reads YYDKDF (reference sequence).

The chain has TRBV7-8 and TRBJ1-2; 7 bases are a match to TRBD1. CDR1 and CDR2 from the germline V gene are SGHVS and FQNEAQ. The J segment lost 8 bases and the V segment lost 1 base, leaving 13 bases of the junction unmatched. CDR3 length: 16 amino acids. The CDR3 loop is CASSLGQGRVQWGYTF. CDR3 nucleotide sequence: TGTGCCAGCAGCTTAGGACAGGGAAGGGTCCAGTGGGGCTACACCTTC.